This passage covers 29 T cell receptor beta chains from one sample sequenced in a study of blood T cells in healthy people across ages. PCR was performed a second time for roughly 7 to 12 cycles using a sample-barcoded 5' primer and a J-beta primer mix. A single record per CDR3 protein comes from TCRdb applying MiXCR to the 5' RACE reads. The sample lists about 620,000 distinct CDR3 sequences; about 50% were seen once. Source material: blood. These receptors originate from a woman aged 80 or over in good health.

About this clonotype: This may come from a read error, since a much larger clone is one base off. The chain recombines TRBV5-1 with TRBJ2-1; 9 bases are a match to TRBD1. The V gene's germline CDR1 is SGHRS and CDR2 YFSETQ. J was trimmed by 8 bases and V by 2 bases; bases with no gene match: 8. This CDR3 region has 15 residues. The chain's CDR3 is CASSFVQGAPDEQFF. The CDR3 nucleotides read TGCGCCAGCAGCTTTGTACAGGGGGCGCCGGATGAGCAGTTCTTC.

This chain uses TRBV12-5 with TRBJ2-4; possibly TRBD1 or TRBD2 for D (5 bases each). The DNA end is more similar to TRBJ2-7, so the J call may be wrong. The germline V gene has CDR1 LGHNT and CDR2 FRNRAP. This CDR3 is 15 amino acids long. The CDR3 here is CASERDGGLYYEQYF. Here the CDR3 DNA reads TGTGCTAGTGAGAGGGACGGAGGATTATACTACGAGCAGTACTTC.

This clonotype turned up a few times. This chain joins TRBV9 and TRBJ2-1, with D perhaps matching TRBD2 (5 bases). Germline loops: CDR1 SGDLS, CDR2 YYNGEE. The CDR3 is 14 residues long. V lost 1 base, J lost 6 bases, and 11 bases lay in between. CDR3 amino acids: CASSVFAGSNEQFF. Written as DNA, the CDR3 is TGTGCCAGCAGCGTATTTGCGGGCAGCAATGAGCAGTTCTTC.

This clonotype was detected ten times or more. Here the CDR3 reads CASSYSRDQETQYF. For the CDR3, the DNA is TGTGCCAGCAGTTATTCTAGGGACCAAGAGACCCAGTACTTC. The chain carries TRBV6-6 and TRBJ2-5; unclear D gene. CDR3 length: 14 residues. The germline V and J ends were trimmed by 3 bases and 0 bases, with 8 bases remaining between them. Germline values: CDR1 MNHNY, CDR2 SVGAGI (reference sequence).

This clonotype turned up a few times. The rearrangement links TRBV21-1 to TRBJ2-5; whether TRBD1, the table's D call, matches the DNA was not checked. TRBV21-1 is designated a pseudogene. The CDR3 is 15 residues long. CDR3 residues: CASSKRSDRQETQYF. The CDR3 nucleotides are TGTGCCAGCAGCAAAAGGAGCGACAGACAAGAGACCCAGTACTTC.

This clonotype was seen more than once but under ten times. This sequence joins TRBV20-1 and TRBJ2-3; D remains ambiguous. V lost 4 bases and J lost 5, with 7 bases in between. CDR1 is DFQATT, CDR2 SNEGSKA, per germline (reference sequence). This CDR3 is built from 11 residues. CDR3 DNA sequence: TGCAGTGCTACCGTCATAGATACGCAGTATTTT. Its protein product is CSATVIDTQYF.

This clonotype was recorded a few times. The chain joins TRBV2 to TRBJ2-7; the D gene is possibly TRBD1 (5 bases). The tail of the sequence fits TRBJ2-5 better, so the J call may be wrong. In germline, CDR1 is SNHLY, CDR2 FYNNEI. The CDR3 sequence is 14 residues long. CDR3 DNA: TGTGCCAGCAGATTGACAGCCCTAGGGGAGACCCAGTACTTC. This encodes CASRLTALGETQYF.

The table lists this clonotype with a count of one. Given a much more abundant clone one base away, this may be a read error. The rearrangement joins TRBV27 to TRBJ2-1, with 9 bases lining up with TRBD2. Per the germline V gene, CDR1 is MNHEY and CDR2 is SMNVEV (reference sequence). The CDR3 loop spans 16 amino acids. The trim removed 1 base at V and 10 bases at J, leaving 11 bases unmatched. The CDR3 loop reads CASSLFPGLARKEQFF. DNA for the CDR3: TGTGCCAGCAGTTTATTTCCGGGACTAGCACGCAAGGAGCAGTTCTTC.

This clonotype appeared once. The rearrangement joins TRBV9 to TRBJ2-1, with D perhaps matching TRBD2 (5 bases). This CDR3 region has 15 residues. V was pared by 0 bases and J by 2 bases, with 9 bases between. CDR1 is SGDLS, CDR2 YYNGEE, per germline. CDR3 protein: CASSVARTAYNEQFF. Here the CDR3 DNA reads TGTGCCAGCAGCGTAGCTAGGACTGCCTACAATGAGCAGTTCTTC. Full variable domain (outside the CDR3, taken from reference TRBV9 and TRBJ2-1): DSGVTQTPKHLITATGQRVTLRCSPRSGDLSVYWYQQSLDQGLQFLIQYYNGEERAKGNILERFSAQQFPDLHSELNLSSLELGDSALYFCASSVARTAYNEQFFGPGTRLTVL.

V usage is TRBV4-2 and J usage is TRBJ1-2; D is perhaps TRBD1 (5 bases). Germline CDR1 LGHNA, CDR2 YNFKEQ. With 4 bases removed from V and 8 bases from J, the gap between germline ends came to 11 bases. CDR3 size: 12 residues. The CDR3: CASSLQESGYTF. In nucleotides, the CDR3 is TGTGCCAGCAGCCTACAGGAGTCGGGCTACACCTTC.

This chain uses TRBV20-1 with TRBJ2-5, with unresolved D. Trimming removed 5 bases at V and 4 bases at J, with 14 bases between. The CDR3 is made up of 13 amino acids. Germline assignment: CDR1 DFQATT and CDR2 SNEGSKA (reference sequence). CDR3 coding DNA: TGCAGTGCTGAAAGGGCCCTCGGAGAGACCCAGTACTTC. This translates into CSAERALGETQYF.

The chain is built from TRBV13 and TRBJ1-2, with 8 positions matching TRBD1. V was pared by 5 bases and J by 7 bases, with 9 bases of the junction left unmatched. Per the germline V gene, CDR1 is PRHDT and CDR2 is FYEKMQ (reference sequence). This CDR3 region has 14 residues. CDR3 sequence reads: CASSHGTGDFGYTF. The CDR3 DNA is TGTGCCAGCAGCCATGGGACAGGTGACTTTGGCTACACCTTC.

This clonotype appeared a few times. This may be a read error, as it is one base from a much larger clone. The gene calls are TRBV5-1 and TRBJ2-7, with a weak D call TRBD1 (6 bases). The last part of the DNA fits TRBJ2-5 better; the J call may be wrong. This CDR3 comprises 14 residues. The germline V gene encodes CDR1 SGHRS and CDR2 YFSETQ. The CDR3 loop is CASSLTGLEATQYF. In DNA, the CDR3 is TGCGCCAGCAGCTTGACAGGGTTGGAAGCGACCCAGTACTTC.

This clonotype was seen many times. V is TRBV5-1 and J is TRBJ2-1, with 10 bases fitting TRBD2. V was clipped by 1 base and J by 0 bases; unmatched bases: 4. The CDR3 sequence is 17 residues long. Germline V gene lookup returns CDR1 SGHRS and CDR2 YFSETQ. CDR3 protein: CASSLSLAGVSYNEQFF. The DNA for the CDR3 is TGCGCCAGCAGCTTGAGTCTAGCGGGAGTCTCCTACAATGAGCAGTTCTTC. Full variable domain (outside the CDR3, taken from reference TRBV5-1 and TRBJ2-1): KAGVTQTPRYLIKTRGQQVTLSCSPISGHRSVSWYQQTPGQGLQFLFEYFSETQRNKGNFPGRFSGRQFSNSRSEMNVSTLELGDSALYLCASSLSLAGVSYNEQFFGPGTRLTVL.

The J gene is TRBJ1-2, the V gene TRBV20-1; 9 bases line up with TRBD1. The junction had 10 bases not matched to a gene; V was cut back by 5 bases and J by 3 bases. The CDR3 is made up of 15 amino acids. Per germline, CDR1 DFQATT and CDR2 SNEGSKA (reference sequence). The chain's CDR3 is CSAAQVQGADYGYTF. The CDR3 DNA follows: TGCAGTGCTGCCCAAGTACAGGGGGCTGACTATGGCTACACCTTC.

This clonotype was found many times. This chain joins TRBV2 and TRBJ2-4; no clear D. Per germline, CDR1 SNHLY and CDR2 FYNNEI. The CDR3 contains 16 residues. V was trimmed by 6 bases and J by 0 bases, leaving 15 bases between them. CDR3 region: CASSQGSEIAKNIQYF. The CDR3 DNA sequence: TGTGCCAGCAGCCAAGGCTCCGAGATAGCCAAAAACATTCAGTACTTC.

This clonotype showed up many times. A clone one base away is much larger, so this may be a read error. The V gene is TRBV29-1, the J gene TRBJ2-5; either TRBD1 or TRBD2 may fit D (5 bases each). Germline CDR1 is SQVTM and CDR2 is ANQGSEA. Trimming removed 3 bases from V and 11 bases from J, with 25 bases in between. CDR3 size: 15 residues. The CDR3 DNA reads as TGCAGCGTTGACCTCGTGGGACCCCTTGACAATGAGCAGTACTTC. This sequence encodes CSVDLVGPLDNEQYF.

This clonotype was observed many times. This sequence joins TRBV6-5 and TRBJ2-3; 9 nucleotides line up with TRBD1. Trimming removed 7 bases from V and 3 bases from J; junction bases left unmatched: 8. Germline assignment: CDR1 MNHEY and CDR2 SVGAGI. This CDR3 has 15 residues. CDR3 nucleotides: TGTGCCAGCACCAGGACAGGGGTGAATACAGATACGCAGTATTTT. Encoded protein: CASTRTGVNTDTQYF.

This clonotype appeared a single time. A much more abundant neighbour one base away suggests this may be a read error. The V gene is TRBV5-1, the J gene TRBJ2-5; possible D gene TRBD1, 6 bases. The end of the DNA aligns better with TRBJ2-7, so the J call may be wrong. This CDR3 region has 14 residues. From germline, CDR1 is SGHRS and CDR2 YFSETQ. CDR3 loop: CASNLQGITYEQYF. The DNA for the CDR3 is TGCGCCAGCAACTTGCAGGGGATTACCTACGAGCAGTACTTC.

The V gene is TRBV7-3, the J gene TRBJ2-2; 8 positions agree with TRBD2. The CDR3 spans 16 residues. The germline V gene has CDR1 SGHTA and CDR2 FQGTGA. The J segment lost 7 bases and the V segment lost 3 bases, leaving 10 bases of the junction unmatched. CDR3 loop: CASSFTISGSDGELFF. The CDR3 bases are TGTGCCAGCAGCTTCACGATCAGCGGGAGTGACGGGGAGCTGTTTTTT.

CDR3 loop: CASSFGQGGNEKLFF. The CDR3 bases are TGTGCCAGCAGTTTTGGGCAGGGAGGGAATGAAAAACTGTTTTTT. V gene TRBV12-3 or TRBV12-4 combines with J gene TRBJ1-4; D is possibly TRBD1 (5 bases). V lost 3 bases, J lost 5 bases, and 13 bases lay in between. The CDR3 has 15 amino acids.

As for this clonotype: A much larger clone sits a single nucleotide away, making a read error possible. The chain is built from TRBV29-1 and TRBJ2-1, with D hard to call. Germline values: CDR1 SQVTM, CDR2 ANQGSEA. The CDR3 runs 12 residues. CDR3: CSVSGSYNERFF. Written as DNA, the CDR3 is TGCAGCGTTTCCGGGTCCTACAATGAGCGGTTCTTC.

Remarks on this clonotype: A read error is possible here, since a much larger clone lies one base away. CDR3 DNA: TGCACCAGCAGCTTACAGGGGGACGAGCAGTACTTC. Residues: CTSSLQGDEQYF. The rearrangement joins TRBV5-1 to TRBJ2-4, with 8 bases fitting TRBD1. The J call may be mistaken, given a closer DNA end match to TRBJ2-7. The CDR3 loop spans 12 amino acids. Germline values: CDR1 SGHRS, CDR2 YFSETQ.

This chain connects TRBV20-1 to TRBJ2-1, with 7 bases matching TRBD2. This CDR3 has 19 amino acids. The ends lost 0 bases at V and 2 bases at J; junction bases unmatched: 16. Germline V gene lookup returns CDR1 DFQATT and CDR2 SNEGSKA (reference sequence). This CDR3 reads CSAREPRVAGIGAYNEQFF. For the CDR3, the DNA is TGCAGTGCTAGAGAGCCACGGGTAGCGGGCATTGGGGCCTACAATGAGCAGTTCTTC.

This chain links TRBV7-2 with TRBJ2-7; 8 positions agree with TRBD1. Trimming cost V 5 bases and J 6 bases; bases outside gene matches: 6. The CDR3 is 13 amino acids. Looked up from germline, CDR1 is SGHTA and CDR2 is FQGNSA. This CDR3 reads CASSPGQGSEQYF. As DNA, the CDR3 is TGTGCCAGCAGCCCCGGACAGGGTAGCGAGCAGTACTTC.

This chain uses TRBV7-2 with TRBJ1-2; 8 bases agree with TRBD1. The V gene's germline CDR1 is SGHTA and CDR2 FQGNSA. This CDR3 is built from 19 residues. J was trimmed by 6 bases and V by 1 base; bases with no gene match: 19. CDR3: CASSLDSGGMGRTGNGYTF. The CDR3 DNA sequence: TGTGCCAGCAGCTTAGATTCTGGTGGAATGGGTCGGACAGGGAATGGCTACACCTTC.

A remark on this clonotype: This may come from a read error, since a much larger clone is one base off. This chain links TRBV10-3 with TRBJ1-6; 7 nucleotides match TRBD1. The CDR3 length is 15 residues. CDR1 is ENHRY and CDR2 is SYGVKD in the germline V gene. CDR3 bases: TGTGCCATCGGGGAGACAGGGATACAGAAATCACTCCTCCACTTT. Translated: CAIGETGIQKSLLHF.

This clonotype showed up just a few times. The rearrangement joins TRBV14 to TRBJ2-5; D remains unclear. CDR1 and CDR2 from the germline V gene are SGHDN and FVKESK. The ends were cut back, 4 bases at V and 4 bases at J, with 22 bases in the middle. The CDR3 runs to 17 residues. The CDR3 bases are TGTGCCAGCAGCCGCATACCATGGGGTATTAGTCGAGAGACCCAGTACTTC. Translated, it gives CASSRIPWGISRETQYF.

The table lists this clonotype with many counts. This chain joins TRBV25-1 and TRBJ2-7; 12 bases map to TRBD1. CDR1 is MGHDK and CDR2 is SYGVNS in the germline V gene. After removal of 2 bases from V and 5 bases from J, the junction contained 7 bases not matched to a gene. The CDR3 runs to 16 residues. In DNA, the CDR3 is TGTGCCAGCAGTGAAAAACCGGGACAGGGGGCCCACGAGCAGTACTTC. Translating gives CASSEKPGQGAHEQYF.